This entry concerns a single TCR beta chain. This clonotype was seen once. The specificity of this receptor is unknown. Base-call qualities are not available, and no considerably larger clone is one nucleotide away. Trimmed from V: 0 bases; trimmed from J: 4 bases; junction bases lacking a gene match: 5. CDR1 and CDR2, per the germline V gene (reference sequence), are GTSNPN and SVGIG. The CDR3 sequence holds 15 residues, the cysteine and phenylalanine included. Only the CDR3 DNA is retained, 45 bases long and in frame from the first base. The meaning of the sample's treatment or condition label: allogeneic hematopoietic cell transplantation with graft depleted of TCRalphabeta T cells and CD19 B cells. Transplant recipients were children who received TCRalphabeta/CD19-depleted allogeneic hematopoietic cell grafts. The data originate from a study of T-cell reconstitution after alpha-beta-depleted transplantation in children (dated by TCRdb to between 2015 and 2016). Turning to the overall study: Using TCR repertoire profiling, the study quantitatively followed how T-cell immune reconstitution unfolded in children after TCRalphabeta/CD19-depleted allogeneic hematopoietic cell transplantation. Results and caveats for the whole study, not just this receptor: Apparently early alphabetaT-cell count recovery about two months after transplant reportedly relied on only several hundred rapidly expanded clones derived from non-depleted graft cells. Over subsequent months, a decline in hyperexpanded clone frequencies was noted, and after one year, T-cell counts and TCRbeta diversity were mostly ascribed to newly produced T cells. The high TCRbeta diversity at day 60 in some patients was ascribed to recipient T cells and intrathymic progenitors that had survived conditioning.

The library relied on PCR. Sequencing relied on an Illumina HiSeq 2500. Molecular barcoding was employed in the preparation of TCR libraries, with unique molecular identifiers being used to normalize TCRbeta repertoire quantification. TCRdb applied fastp at Q25 and MiXCR to the public reads, then kept only in-frame beta chains. All rows with the same CDR3 protein become a single entry with the most common DNA and genes. The table for this sample lists roughly 570,000 distinct CDR3 sequences; approximately 30% of them were counted only once. Under 45% of the sample rests with the top ten. The sequence was obtained from a boy younger than two with Wiskott-Aldrich syndrome, due to receive a stem cell transplant. The V gene is TRBV30 and the J gene is TRBJ2-1, and 8 junction bases match TRBD2. The sample in question was PBMCs, obtained before TCRalphabeta/CD19-depleted stem cell transplant. The nucleotide sequence reads TGTGCCTGGAGTGTGGGGACTAGGACGTACAATGAGCAGTTCTTC. This is translated as CAWSVGTRTYNEQFF.